The sequence of this T cell receptor (beta chain) was determined in a study of OX40 agonist ivuxolimab in advanced cancers. For the study at large: A history of anti-PD-1, anti-PD-L1 or anti-CTLA-4 therapy was acceptable, and about 37% had some. Whole-study findings and limits: At 0.1 to 3.0 mg/kg and by week 6, CD4+ and CD8+ T cells in the blood had expanded clonally.

Of note for this clone: Its specificity is not known.

CDR1 is WNHNN and CDR2 is SYGVQD in the germline V gene (reference sequence). The CDR3 is 13 amino acids. V gave up 4 bases and J gave up 4 bases, with 8 bases separating them. The assay was immunoSEQ multiplex PCR, and TCRdb's table has in-frame clones only and misses some. Among about 86,000 clones listed, about 91% were seen once. Patients were ruled out by autoimmune disease history or systemic immunosuppression. The J gene is TRBJ2-1, the V gene TRBV10-1, with D possibly being TRBD1 (5 bases). Sequenced here: CD4+ or CD8+ T cells sorted from blood, sampled in a trial of the OX40 agonist ivuxolimab. The clonotype originates from an adult with an advanced solid tumor such as melanoma, head and neck, liver or kidney cancer. CDR3 protein: CASSGQIYNEQFF. DNA for the CDR3: TGCGCCAGCAGTGGACAGATTTACAATGAGCAGTTCTTC.